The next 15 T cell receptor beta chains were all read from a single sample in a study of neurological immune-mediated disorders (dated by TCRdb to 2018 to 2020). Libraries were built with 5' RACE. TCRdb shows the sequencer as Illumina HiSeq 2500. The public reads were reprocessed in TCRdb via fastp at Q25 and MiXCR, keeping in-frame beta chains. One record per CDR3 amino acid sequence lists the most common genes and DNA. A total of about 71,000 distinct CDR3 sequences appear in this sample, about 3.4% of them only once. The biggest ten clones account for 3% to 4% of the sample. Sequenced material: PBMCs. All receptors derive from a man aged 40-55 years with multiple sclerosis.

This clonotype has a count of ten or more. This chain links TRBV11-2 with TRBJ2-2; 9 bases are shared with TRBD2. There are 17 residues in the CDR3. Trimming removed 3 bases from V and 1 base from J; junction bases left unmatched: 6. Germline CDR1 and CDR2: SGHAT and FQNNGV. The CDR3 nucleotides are TGTGCCAGCAGCTTCCCCCGACTAGCGGTGAACACCGGGGAGCTGTTTTTT. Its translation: CASSFPRLAVNTGELFF.

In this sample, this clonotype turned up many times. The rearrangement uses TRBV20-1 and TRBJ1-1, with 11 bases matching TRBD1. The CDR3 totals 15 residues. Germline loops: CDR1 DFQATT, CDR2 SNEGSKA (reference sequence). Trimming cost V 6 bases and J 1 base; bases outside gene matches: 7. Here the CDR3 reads CSAPGQGAENTEAFF. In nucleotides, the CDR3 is TGCAGTGCGCCTGGACAGGGGGCAGAGAACACTGAAGCTTTCTTT.

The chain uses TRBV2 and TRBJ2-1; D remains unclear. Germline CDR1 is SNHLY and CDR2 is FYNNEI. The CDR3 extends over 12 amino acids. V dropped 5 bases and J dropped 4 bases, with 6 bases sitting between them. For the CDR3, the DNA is TGTGCCAGCAGTCCTACTTACAATGAGCAGTTCTTC. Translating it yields CASSPTYNEQFF.

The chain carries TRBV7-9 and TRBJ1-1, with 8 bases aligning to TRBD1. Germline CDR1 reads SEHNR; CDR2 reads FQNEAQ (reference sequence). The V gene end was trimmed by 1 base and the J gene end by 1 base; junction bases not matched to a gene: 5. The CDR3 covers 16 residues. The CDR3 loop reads CASSLEPGQGNTEAFF. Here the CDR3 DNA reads TGTGCCAGCAGCTTAGAGCCCGGACAGGGGAACACTGAAGCTTTCTTT.

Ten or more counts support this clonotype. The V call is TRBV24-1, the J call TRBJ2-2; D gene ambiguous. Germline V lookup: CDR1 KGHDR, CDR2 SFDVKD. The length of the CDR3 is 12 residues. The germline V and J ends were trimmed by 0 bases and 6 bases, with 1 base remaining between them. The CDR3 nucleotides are TGTGCCACCAGTGATTTGTCCGGGGAGCTGTTTTTT. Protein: CATSDLSGELFF.

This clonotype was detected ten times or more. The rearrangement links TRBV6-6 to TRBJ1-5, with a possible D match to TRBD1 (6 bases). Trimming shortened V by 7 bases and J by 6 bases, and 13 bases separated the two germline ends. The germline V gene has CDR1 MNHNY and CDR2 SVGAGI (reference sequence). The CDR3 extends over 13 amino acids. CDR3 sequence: CASNLGASQPQHF. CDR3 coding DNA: TGTGCCAGCAACTTGGGGGCCTCTCAGCCCCAGCATTTT.

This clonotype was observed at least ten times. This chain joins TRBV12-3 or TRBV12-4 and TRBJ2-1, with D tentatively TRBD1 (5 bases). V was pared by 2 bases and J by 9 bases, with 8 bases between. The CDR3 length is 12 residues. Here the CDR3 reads CASSLRGSEQFF. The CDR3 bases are TGTGCCAGCAGTTTAAGGGGATCTGAGCAGTTCTTC.

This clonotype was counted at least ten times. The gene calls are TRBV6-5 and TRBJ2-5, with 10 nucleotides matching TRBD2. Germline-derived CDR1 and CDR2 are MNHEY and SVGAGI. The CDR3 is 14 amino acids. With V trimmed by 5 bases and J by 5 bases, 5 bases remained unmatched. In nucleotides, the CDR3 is TGTGCCAGCAGTAAAAGCGGGGGGGTTGAGACCCAGTACTTC. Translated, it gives CASSKSGGVETQYF.

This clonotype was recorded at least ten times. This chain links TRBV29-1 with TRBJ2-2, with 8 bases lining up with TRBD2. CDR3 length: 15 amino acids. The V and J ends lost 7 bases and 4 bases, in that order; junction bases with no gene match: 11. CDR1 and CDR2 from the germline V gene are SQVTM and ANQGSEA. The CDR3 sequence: CSASGLGSFTGELFF. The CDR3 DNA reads TGCAGCGCTTCGGGACTAGGGTCGTTCACCGGGGAGCTGTTTTTT.

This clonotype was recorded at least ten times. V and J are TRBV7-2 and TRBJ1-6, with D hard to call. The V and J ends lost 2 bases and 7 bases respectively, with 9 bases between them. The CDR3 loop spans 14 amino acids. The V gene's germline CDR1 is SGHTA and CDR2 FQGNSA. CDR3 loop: CASSLTQRNSPLHF. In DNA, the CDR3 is TGTGCCAGCAGCTTAACGCAGAGAAATTCACCCCTCCACTTT.

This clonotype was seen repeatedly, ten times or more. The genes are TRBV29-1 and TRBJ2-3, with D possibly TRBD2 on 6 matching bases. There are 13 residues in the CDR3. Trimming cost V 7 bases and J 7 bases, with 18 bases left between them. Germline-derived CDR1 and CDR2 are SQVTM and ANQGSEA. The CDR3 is CSAVGPGEYTQYF. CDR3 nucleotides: TGCAGCGCCGTGGGTCCGGGGGAGTATACGCAGTATTTT.

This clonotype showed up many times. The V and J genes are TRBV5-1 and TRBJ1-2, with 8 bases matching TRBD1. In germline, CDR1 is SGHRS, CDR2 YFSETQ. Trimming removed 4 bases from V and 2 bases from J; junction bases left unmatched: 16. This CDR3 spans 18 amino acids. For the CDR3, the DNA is TGCGCCAGCAGCCGCGAAGACAGGGGCGCCCGACCCAACTATGGCTACACCTTC. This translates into CASSREDRGARPNYGYTF.

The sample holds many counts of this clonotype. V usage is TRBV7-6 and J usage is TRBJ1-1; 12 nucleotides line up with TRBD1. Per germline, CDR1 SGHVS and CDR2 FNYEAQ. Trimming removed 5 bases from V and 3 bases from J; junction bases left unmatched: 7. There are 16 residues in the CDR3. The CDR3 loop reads CASSRGQGARDTEAFF. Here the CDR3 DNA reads TGTGCCAGCAGCAGGGGACAGGGGGCGAGGGACACTGAAGCTTTCTTT.

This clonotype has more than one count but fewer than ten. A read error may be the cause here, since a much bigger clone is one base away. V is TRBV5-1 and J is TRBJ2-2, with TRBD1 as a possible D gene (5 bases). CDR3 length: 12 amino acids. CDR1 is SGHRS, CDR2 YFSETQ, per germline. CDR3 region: CDSARDTGELFF. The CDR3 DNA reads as TGCGACAGCGCCAGGGACACCGGGGAGCTGTTTTTT.

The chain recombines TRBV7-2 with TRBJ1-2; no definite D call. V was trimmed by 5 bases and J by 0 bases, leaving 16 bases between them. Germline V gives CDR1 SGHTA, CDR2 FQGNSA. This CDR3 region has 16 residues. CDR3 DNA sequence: TGTGCCAGCAGCCTCCATCAGCCCACTACTAACTATGGCTACACCTTC. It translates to CASSLHQPTTNYGYTF. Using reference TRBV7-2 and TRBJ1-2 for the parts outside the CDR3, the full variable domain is GAGVSQSPSNKVTEKGKDVELRCDPISGHTALYWYRQSLGQGLEFLIYFQGNSAPDKSGLPSDRFSAERTGGSVSTLTIQRTQQEDSAVYLCASSLHQPTTNYGYTFGSGTRLTVV.